One sample yielded the 16 T cell receptor beta chains listed below, sequenced in a study of shared clonotypes between healthy human individuals. Assay: immunoSEQ multiplex PCR; the TCRdb copy retains only in-frame clones and omits some. The repertoire has fewer than 2.5 million clones, approximately 94% of them found once; the top ten carry approximately 0.37%. The specimen sequenced was naive CD4+ T cells from PBMCs. Subset denoted: CD45RA+ positively selected. Source of these receptors: a man between 18 and 35 years old in good health. Some clones in this sample may be carry-over from other donors' samples.

This clone came up once. The genes are TRBV11-2 and TRBJ2-1; D remains unclear. V lost 1 base and J 5 bases, leaving 6 bases between the germline ends. In germline, CDR1 is SGHAT, CDR2 FQNNGV. The CDR3 has 13 amino acids. The CDR3 loop is CASSLGYDNEQFF. For the CDR3, the DNA is TGTGCCAGCAGCTTAGGCTACGACAATGAGCAGTTCTTC.

This clone was seen once. The rearrangement links TRBV5-1 to TRBJ2-3, with D perhaps TRBD1 or TRBD2 (5 bases each). The CDR3 sequence is 16 residues long. Germline CDR1 SGHRS, CDR2 YFSETQ. The V end was cut by 1 base, the J end by 2 bases, with 14 bases between. The CDR3, as DNA: TGCGCCAGCAGCTTGCTGCCCCGAGGGGCCACAGATACGCAGTATTTT. Protein sequence: CASSLLPRGATDTQYF. Supplemented by reference TRBV5-1 and TRBJ2-3, the full variable domain reads KAGVTQTPRYLIKTRGQQVTLSCSPISGHRSVSWYQQTPGQGLQFLFEYFSETQRNKGNFPGRFSGRQFSNSRSEMNVSTLELGDSALYLCASSLLPRGATDTQYFGPGTRLTVL.

This clone appeared once. Other DNA sequences in this specimen translate into the identical CDR3. The V gene is TRBV9, the J gene TRBJ2-1; D is unclear. V gave up 0 bases and J gave up 4 bases, with 5 bases separating them. Germline V gene data show CDR1 as SGDLS and CDR2 as YYNGEE. This CDR3 has 13 amino acids. CDR3 residues: CASSVARYNEQFF. Here the CDR3 DNA reads TGTGCCAGCAGCGTAGCGCGGTACAATGAGCAGTTCTTC.

The gene calls are TRBV4-2 and TRBJ2-1, with a tentative D call TRBD1 (7 bases). CDR1 and CDR2 from the germline V gene are LGHNA and YNFKEQ. V was cut by 4 bases and J by 4 bases, with 20 bases left in between. CDR3 length: 17 residues. CDR3 sequence: CASSRVSAEGAYNEQFF. As DNA, the CDR3 is TGTGCCAGCAGCCGGGTATCAGCGGAGGGGGCTTACAATGAGCAGTTCTTC.

The sample holds a few counts of this clone. This chain links TRBV28 with TRBJ1-2; TRBD1 agrees at 9 bases. The CDR3 totals 13 residues. V trimming: 6 bases; J trimming: 5 bases; junction bases outside the gene matches: 4. Germline CDR1 and CDR2: MDHEN and SYDVKM. The CDR3 reads CASSPDRGYGYTF. The CDR3 DNA follows: TGTGCCAGCAGCCCGGACAGGGGATATGGCTACACCTTC.

V and J are TRBV7-3 and TRBJ2-1; 7 positions agree with TRBD1. V shed 4 bases and J 9 bases; nucleotides not matched to a gene: 15. The CDR3 consists of 16 residues. Germline CDR1 SGHTA, CDR2 FQGTGA. Here the CDR3 reads CASSSVTGTPVSEQFF. For the CDR3, the DNA is TGTGCCAGCAGCTCCGTGACAGGGACCCCCGTCTCTGAGCAGTTCTTC.

The V call is TRBV6-1, the J call TRBJ2-2, with 10 bases aligning to TRBD2. J gave up 7 bases and V 2 bases, and 4 bases lay outside the gene matches. Germline-derived CDR1 and CDR2 are MNHNS and SASEGT. CDR3 size: 15 residues. CDR3 coding DNA: TGTGCCAGCAGTGAACTAGCGGGAGTTCACGGGGAGCTGTTTTTT. Translated: CASSELAGVHGELFF.

The chain combines TRBV14 with TRBJ2-1, with D maybe TRBD2 (6 bases). Germline V gene sequence: CDR1 SGHDN, CDR2 FVKESK. The CDR3 length is 17 residues. Trimming cost V 1 base and J 7 bases, with 20 bases left between them. The CDR3 DNA is TGTGCCAGCAGCCAAGTTCAGCGACTTAGGAGGGCGAATGAGCAGTTCTTC. Its protein is CASSQVQRLRRANEQFF.

The chain recombines TRBV7-9 with TRBJ2-3; tentative D call: TRBD1 (6 bases). Trimming pared 1 base from V and 3 bases from J, leaving 14 bases between. Germline loops: CDR1 SEHNR, CDR2 FQNEAQ (reference sequence). CDR3 length: 16 amino acids. As DNA, the CDR3 is TGTGCCAGCAGCTTAGGCCAGGGGTTGGGGACAGATACGCAGTATTTT. Translated, it gives CASSLGQGLGTDTQYF.

This sequence joins TRBV6-6 and TRBJ2-7; D not certain. Trimming removed 0 bases at V and 4 bases at J, with 13 bases between. The CDR3 is made up of 15 amino acids. From germline, CDR1 is MNHNY and CDR2 SVGAGI (reference sequence). The CDR3 spells CASSYSGRDSYEQYF. CDR3 in DNA: TGTGCCAGCAGTTACTCGGGCAGAGACTCTTACGAGCAGTACTTC.

The J gene is TRBJ2-7, the V gene TRBV5-4; the match to TRBD1 covers 9 bases. Trimming removed 4 bases from V and 2 bases from J; junction bases left unmatched: 7. CDR1 SGHNT and CDR2 YYREEE come from the germline V gene (reference sequence). The CDR3 has 15 amino acids. The CDR3 coding sequence is TGTGCCAGCAGCCCCTCCGGGGACAGGGCCTACGAGCAGTACTTC. This translates into CASSPSGDRAYEQYF.

The chain carries TRBV6-1 and TRBJ1-1; TRBD1 aligns across 8 bases. The CDR3 consists of 15 residues. Trimming took 6 bases from V and 1 from J; bases not matched to a gene: 7. Germline V gives CDR1 MNHNS, CDR2 SASEGT. Written as DNA, the CDR3 is TGTGCCAGCAGCGCGGACAGGGTTTGGAACACTGAAGCTTTCTTT. Protein product: CASSADRVWNTEAFF.

This rearrangement joins TRBV28 to TRBJ2-3; D tentatively reads TRBD1 or TRBD2 (6 bases each). The V end lost 5 bases, the J end lost 8 bases, and 26 bases lay between the germline ends. The CDR3 spans 17 residues. Germline lookup yields CDR1 MDHEN and CDR2 SYDVKM. The CDR3 DNA follows: TGTGCCAGCAGTCCTCTCGAGAGCGCGGGTGAGGGGGGTACGCAGTATTTT. Its translation: CASSPLESAGEGGTQYF.

The gene calls are TRBV15 and TRBJ1-1; D is unclear. Germline loops: CDR1 LNHNV, CDR2 YYDKDF (reference sequence). The CDR3 loop spans 13 amino acids. Trimming pared 0 bases from V and 8 bases from J, leaving 10 bases between. CDR3: CATSRDSGREAFF. For the CDR3, the DNA is TGTGCCACCAGCAGAGATAGCGGCAGGGAAGCTTTCTTT.

This chain links TRBV5-6 with TRBJ2-3; weak D call: TRBD1 (6 bases). The CDR3 extends over 16 amino acids. Germline CDR1 is SGHDT and CDR2 is YYEEEE. The germline V and J ends were trimmed by 2 bases and 3 bases, with 16 bases remaining between them. Here the CDR3 reads CASSFPGTKGTDTQYF. The CDR3 bases are TGTGCCAGCAGCTTTCCCGGGACAAAAGGGACAGATACGCAGTATTTT.

In this sample, this clone turned up a few times. This chain links TRBV19 with TRBJ1-2, with 8 positions matching TRBD1. CDR3 length equals 14 residues. Unmatched junction bases numbered 13, after V lost 6 bases and J lost 10 bases. Per germline, CDR1 LNHDA and CDR2 SQIVND (reference sequence). CDR3 loop: CASSVPGQERPYTF. CDR3 in DNA: TGTGCCAGTAGCGTCCCGGGACAGGAAAGACCCTACACCTTC.